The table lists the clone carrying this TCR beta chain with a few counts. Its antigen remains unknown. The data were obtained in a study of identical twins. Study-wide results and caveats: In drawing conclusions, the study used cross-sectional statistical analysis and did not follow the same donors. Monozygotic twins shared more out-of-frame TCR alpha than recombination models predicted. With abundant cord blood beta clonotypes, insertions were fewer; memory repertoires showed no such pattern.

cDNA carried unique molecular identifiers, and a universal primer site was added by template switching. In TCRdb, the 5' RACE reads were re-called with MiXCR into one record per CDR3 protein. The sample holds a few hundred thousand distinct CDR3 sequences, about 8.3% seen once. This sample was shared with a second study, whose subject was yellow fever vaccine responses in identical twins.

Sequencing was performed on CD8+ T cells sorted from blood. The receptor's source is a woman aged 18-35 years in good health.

CDR3 sequence: CASSYRGETQYF. The CDR3 bases are TGCGCCAGCAGCTACAGGGGAGAGACCCAGTACTTC. V is TRBV4-1 and J is TRBJ2-5; 7 bases fit TRBD1. The CDR3 runs 12 residues. V was pared by 5 bases and J by 4 bases, with 1 base of the junction left unmatched. CDR1 is MGHRA, CDR2 YSYEKL, per germline.